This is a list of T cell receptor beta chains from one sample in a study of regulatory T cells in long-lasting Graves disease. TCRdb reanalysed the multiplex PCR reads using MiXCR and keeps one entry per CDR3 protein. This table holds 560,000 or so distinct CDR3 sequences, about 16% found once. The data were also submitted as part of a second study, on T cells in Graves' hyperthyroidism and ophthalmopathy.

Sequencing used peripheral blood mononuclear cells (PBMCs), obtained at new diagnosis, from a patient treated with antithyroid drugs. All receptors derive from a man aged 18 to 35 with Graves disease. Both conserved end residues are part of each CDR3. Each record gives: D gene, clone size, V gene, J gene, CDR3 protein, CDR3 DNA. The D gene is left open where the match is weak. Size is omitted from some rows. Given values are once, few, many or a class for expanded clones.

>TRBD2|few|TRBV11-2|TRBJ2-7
CASSGTSGKIYEQYF
TGTGCCAGCAGCGGGACTAGCGGGAAGATCTACGAGCAGTACTTC
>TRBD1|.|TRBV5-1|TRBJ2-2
CASSKDRAGGELFF
TGCGCCAGCAGCAAGGACAGGGCGGGCGGGGAGCTGTTTTTT
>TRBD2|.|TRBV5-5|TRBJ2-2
CASSDPWTGGRTGELFF
TGTGCCAGCAGCGACCCCTGGACGGGAGGTCGGACCGGGGAGCTGTTTTTT
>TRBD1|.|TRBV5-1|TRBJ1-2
CASSPTDREDGYTF
TGCGCCAGCAGCCCAACGGACAGGGAGGATGGCTACACCTTC
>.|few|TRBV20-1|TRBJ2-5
CSGYGRGLETQYF
TGCAGTGGTTACGGAAGGGGACTAGAGACCCAGTACTTC
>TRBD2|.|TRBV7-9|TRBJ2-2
CASSLKLAGRGRTGELFF
TGTGCCAGCAGCTTAAAACTAGCGGGCCGTGGGAGGACCGGGGAGCTGTTTTTT
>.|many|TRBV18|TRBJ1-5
CASSSGVSNQPQHF
TGTGCCAGCAGCTCAGGGGTTAGCAATCAGCCCCAGCATTTT
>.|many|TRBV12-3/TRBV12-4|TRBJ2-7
CASSTPGGYSYEQYF
TGTGCCAGCAGTACCCCGGGGGGCTATTCGTACGAGCAGTACTTC
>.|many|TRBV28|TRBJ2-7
CASSRDNSYEQYF
TGTGCCAGCAGTCGGGACAACTCCTACGAGCAGTACTTC
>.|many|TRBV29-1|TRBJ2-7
CSAVGKGGSYEQYF
TGCAGCGCCGTGGGCAAAGGGGGCTCCTACGAGCAGTACTTC
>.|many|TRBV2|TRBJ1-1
CASSEGPGGNTEAFF
TGTGCCAGCAGTGAAGGCCCTGGGGGGAACACTGAAGCTTTCTTT
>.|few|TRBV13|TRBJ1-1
CASSLTPPAGIGAFF
TGTGCCAGCAGCTTAACCCCTCCAGCAGGGATTGGAGCTTTCTTT
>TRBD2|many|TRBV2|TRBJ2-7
CASSVSGFGYEQYF
TGTGCCAGCAGCGTTAGCGGGTTCGGCTACGAGCAGTACTTC
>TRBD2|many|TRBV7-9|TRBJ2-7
CASSLFTVYSIGGSYEQYF
TGTGCCAGCAGCTTATTTACGGTGTATTCGATCGGCGGGAGCTACGAGCAGTACTTC